A selection of T cell receptor beta chains follows, all from one sample in a study of blood T cell repertoires in COVID-19. Here immunoSEQ multiplex PCR was the method, and the copy in TCRdb shows in-frame clones only, minus some. The sample shows roughly 400,000 clones, approximately 90% of them seen only once. Sequencing used PBMCs or T cells enriched from blood (not recorded which). The receptors originated from a woman aged 50 to 60 who had recovered from COVID-19. Each CDR3 is given with its conserved first and last residue. D genes are given only for firm matches. Clone size, where shown, is once, few, many, or a class for clones that have expanded.

D	J	size	V	DNA	CDR3
-	TRBJ2-5	once	TRBV7-9	TGTGCCAGCAGCCTCCGGACTGGAGCAGAGACCCAGTACTTC	CASSLRTGAETQYF
-	TRBJ1-4	-	TRBV15	TGTGCCACCAGCAGGTTCGAGGGTTTTCATGAAAAACTGTTTTTT	CATSRFEGFHEKLFF
-	TRBJ1-6	-	TRBV2	TGTGCCAGCAGAGCGGGGGACGGCTATAATTCACCCCTCCACTTT	CASRAGDGYNSPLHF
TRBD1	TRBJ1-4	-	TRBV4-1	TGCGCCAGCAGCGGGGGGACAGTGAAGTTTTTT	CASSGGTVKFF
-	TRBJ1-2	few	TRBV19	TGTGCCAGTAGTATAAGTTCGGGGTGGCGTGGCTACACCTTC	CASSISSGWRGYTF
TRBD2	TRBJ2-1	-	TRBV7-2	TGTGCCAGCAGCACTAGCGGCCCATACAATGAGCAGTTCTTC	CASSTSGPYNEQFF
-	TRBJ1-1	-	TRBV7-3	TGTGCCAGCAGCTTAAACCCGACAGGTCGGACTGAAGCTTTCTTT	CASSLNPTGRTEAFF
-	TRBJ1-1	-	TRBV7-7	TGTGCTAGCAGCCGATCAGAGAACACTGAAGCTTTCTTT	CASSRSENTEAFF
-	TRBJ2-7	-	TRBV16	TGTGCCAGCAGCCCAGGAAGCGGAGTCTACGAGCAGTACTTC	CASSPGSGVYEQYF
-	TRBJ2-7	-	TRBV6-2/TRBV6-3	TGTGCCAGCAGTTCCCGACAGCGATACGAGCAGTACTTC	CASSSRQRYEQYF
-	TRBJ1-5	-	TRBV28	TGTGCCAGCAGTTTTCCGATTTCTAGATATAGCAATCAGCCCCAGCATTTT	CASSFPISRYSNQPQHF
-	TRBJ1-4	once	TRBV13	TGTGCCAGCAGCTTAAGAAGGCAGGGCAGTGAAAAACTGTTTTTT	CASSLRRQGSEKLFF
-	TRBJ2-2	-	TRBV29-1	TGCAGCGTTGGGTCTAGTTCCGGGGAGCTGTTTTTT	CSVGSSSGELFF
TRBD1	TRBJ2-7	-	TRBV12-3/TRBV12-4	TGTGCCAGCAGTCTTACGACAGGGTACGAGCAGTACTTC	CASSLTTGYEQYF
TRBD2	TRBJ2-5	-	TRBV6-2/TRBV6-3	TGTGCCAGCAGTTACTCGATAGCGGGGGGCCAAGAGACCCAGTACTTC	CASSYSIAGGQETQYF
-	TRBJ1-1	-	TRBV12-3/TRBV12-4	TGTGCCAGCAGTCGAGGCGCCATCGAAGCTTTCTTT	CASSRGAIEAFF
-	TRBJ1-2	-	TRBV15	TGTGCCACCAGCAAACAGGGAGACGTGGGTGGCTACACCTTC	CATSKQGDVGGYTF
-	TRBJ1-6	-	TRBV7-8	TGTGCCAGCAGCTTACGGGGAGGTGATTCACCCCTCCACTTT	CASSLRGGDSPLHF
-	TRBJ2-1	-	TRBV7-9	TGTGCCAGCACCGAAAGCTACAGACACAATGAGCAGTTCTTC	CASTESYRHNEQFF
-	TRBJ2-3	-	TRBV11-3	TGTGCCAGCAGCTTAGGTGGGGCCACAGATACGCAGTATTTT	CASSLGGATDTQYF
TRBD1	TRBJ2-7	-	TRBV10-3	TGTGCCATCAGACCCGGGACAGGTATCCGCGAGCAGTACTTC	CAIRPGTGIREQYF
TRBD2	TRBJ2-3	-	TRBV28	TGTGCCAGCAGTTCCAAAAAGCGGGGGGGCCGAGCAGATACGCAGTATTTT	CASSSKKRGGRADTQYF
-	TRBJ1-2	-	TRBV4-2	TGTGCCAGCAGCCAAAATGCAGGGGCGAACGGCTATGGCTACACCTTC	CASSQNAGANGYGYTF
-	TRBJ2-3	once	TRBV7-7	TGTGCTAGCAGCTTAGCACCTACCGATACGCAGTATTTT	CASSLAPTDTQYF
-	TRBJ1-3	-	TRBV4-3	TGCGCCAGCAGCCAAGATGCGGGGGTAGGAAACACCATATATTTT	CASSQDAGVGNTIYF
-	TRBJ2-5	-	TRBV19	TGTGCCAGTTCCAGGGATGGCGAGACCCAGTACTTC	CASSRDGETQYF
-	TRBJ1-2	-	TRBV9	TGTGCCAGCAGCGCCCCGCCTAGGGGCGACTATGGCTACACCTTC	CASSAPPRGDYGYTF
-	TRBJ1-1	-	TRBV2	TGTGCCAGCAGTGATAGCGGCGGAATGAACACTGAAGCTTTCTTT	CASSDSGGMNTEAFF